This TCR beta chain is drawn from a study of response to subunit inactivated influenza vaccine. The CDR3 spans 16 residues. Per germline, CDR1 SEHNR and CDR2 FQNEAQ (reference sequence). J gave up 2 bases and V 4 bases, and 5 bases lay outside the gene matches. One entry per CDR3 protein, called by TCRdb with MiXCR from the RT-PCR reads. The sample includes fewer than 600,000 distinct CDR3 sequences, about 7.2% of them seen just once. The study, taken as a whole, reports: After each seasonal influenza vaccination, few new T cells are recruited, the authors suggested.

As regards this clonotype: The antigen is undetermined.

This clonotype was sampled from a man between 50 and 69 years old who received an inactivated influenza vaccine. This sequence joins TRBV7-9 and TRBJ2-2; 9 nucleotides line up with TRBD2. The sequenced sample was PBMCs from blood, obtained less than 25 months after vaccination. The CDR3 nucleotides are TGTGCCAGCAGCTCCGGGACTAGCCTTAACACCGGGGAGCTGTTTTTT. Translating gives CASSSGTSLNTGELFF.